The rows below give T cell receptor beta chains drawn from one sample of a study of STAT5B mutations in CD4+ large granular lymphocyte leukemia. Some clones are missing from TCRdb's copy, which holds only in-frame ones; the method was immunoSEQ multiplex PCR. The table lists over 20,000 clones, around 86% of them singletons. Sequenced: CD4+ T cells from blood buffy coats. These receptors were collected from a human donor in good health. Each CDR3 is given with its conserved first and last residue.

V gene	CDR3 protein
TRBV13	CASSPRDSYEQYF
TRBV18	CASSPRQEWAGGITDTQYF
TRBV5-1	CASSPLSGLGVSPLHF
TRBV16	CASSQSQINYGYTF
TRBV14	CASSQNNYGYTF
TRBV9	CASSPWTSGREETQYF
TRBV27	CASSLRGSPLHF
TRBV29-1	CSGGTGGYGYTF
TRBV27	CASSQKPNQPQHF
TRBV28	CASSLGLTNYGYTF
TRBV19	CASSPITTGWDGYTF
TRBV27	CASKRDGSTNEKLFF
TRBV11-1	CAGSSGSFTEAFF
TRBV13	CASSLNGGANGYTF
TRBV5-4	CASSFPGGFSTDTQYF
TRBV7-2	CASSLVANQPQHF
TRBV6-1	CASTLAGWEFF
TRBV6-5	CASEAGRARKQYF
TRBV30	CAWTEYSNTQYF
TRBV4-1	CASSQPGGVVSEKLFF
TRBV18	CASSPPLSDTQYF
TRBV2	CASNDSPTGTYGYTF
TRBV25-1	CASSESGGGANTGELFF
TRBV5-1	CASNSPPTDTQYF
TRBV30	CAWTLGQAGETQYF
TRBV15	CATSRDRLGDRNEQYF
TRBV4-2	CASSQDLSTSGMPYEQYF
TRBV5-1	CASRTLNGGNTIYF
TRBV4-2	CASSQAGDPWGYTF
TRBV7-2	CASSGRMGELFF
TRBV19	CASSMSGSTEAFF
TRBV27	CASSLDWSFDGYTF
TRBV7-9	CASSLAGADRAFF
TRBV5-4	CASSLARVTADTQYF
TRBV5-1	CASSPRQGGTEAFF
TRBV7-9	CASSSRTDTQYF
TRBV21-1	CASSNAGGSLISPTDNQPQHF
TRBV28	CASSYPDSNQPQHF
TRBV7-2	CASSPGRAGGTQYF
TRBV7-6	CASSLGREGDTQYF
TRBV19	CASASSGGSDSYEQYF
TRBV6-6	CASSVRTSGGDEKLFF
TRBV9	CASSDRADSGRDTEAFF
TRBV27	CASSFRGGAYNEQFF
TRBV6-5	CASSYTDRGPEKLFF